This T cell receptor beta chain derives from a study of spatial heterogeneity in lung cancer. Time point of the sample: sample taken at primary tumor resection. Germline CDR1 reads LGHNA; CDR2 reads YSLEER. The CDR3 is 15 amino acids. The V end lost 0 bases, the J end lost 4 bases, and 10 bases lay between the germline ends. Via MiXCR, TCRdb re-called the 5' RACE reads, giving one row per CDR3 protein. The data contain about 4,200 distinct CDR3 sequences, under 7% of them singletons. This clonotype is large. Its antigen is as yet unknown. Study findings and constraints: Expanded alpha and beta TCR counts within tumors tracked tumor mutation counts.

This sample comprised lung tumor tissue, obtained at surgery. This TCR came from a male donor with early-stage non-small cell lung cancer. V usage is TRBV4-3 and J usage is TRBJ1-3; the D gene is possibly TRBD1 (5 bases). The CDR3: CASSQDTGPGNTIYF. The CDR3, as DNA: TGCGCCAGCAGCCAAGATACGGGGCCGGGAAACACCATATATTTT.